This T cell receptor beta chain was recovered during a study of T-cell memory formation after mild COVID-19. Study outcomes and limitations: The pre-infection memory compartment contained some responding clones, suggesting cross-reactive memory joined. For second-wave clones that peaked at day 37, SARS-CoV-2 specificity went unverified.

In TCRdb, the 5' RACE reads were re-called with MiXCR into one record per CDR3 protein. Found here are roughly 450,000 distinct CDR3 sequences, over 15% of them singletons; the top ten hold 9% to 15%. Looked up from germline, CDR1 is MNHEY and CDR2 is SVGAGI. Unmatched junction bases numbered 8, after V lost 3 bases and J lost 5 bases. This CDR3 region has 15 residues. This clonotype showed up many times. Its target is unknown. The receptor comes from an adult woman who had mild COVID-19 (a few samples of this study predate the infection). Cell type and time point are not known. The chain recombines TRBV6-5 with TRBJ2-5; 8 positions match TRBD2. Sequencing input: PBMCs or a T cell subset sorted from them (not recorded which). CDR3: CASSYTPGGGETQYF. In nucleotides, the CDR3 is TGTGCCAGCAGTTATACCCCAGGCGGGGGGGAGACCCAGTACTTC.